This entry is about one TCR beta chain. Its target is unknown. The CDR3 is 13 amino acids. The germline V gene has CDR1 SGHTA and CDR2 FQGNSA. Trimming left V 5 bases short and J 4 bases short, with 11 bases between. This specimen comes from a study of T cell repertoires in cytomegalovirus infection. Each CDR3 protein gets one entry after TCRdb re-called the reads with MiXCR. The sample consists of 400,000 to 600,000 distinct CDR3 sequences, roughly 43% of them appearing once. The receptor's source is a human donor in good health (CMV status not recorded). Some clones in this sample may be carry-over from other donors' samples. Material: cultured PBMCs, obtained from culture after CMV antigen stimulation. This chain joins TRBV7-2 and TRBJ2-5; D remains ambiguous. Here the CDR3 reads CASSRRIRETQYF. CDR3 DNA: TGTGCCAGCAGCCGTAGGATCAGAGAGACCCAGTACTTC.